This TCR beta chain originates from a study of blood T cell repertoires in COVID-19. In the study overall: Material from acute and convalescent COVID-19 was sourced from the United States, Italy and Spain.

Seattle-derived patients entered the study during active infection and were followed longitudinally. The trim removed 7 bases at V and 0 bases at J, leaving 5 bases unmatched. This CDR3 comprises 14 residues. Per germline, CDR1 MDHEN and CDR2 SYDVKM. In the original processing: Reference gene primer amplification gave nucleated cell count estimates. Here immunoSEQ multiplex PCR was the method, and the copy in TCRdb shows in-frame clones only, minus some. Clone size and V and J calls were adopted from that table, with D and trimming inferred from the DNA. The sample holds about 58,000 clones; approximately 80% are singletons and the top ten take roughly a tenth.

The chain is built from TRBV28 and TRBJ1-2, with 7 bases that match TRBD1. This TCR came from a man aged 45-60 years with COVID-19, enrolled during active disease. The specimen sequenced was peripheral blood. This CDR3 reads CASTGQAPNYGYTF. The DNA of the CDR3 is TGTGCCAGCACCGGACAGGCGCCTAACTATGGCTACACCTTC.